This TCR beta chain was obtained from a study of T cell changes during pregnancy in multiple sclerosis. In regard to this clone: The junction and the germline gene differ at one end; a read error may be behind it.

Sequencing was performed with immunoSEQ multiplex PCR; in TCRdb, only in-frame clones are kept and a portion is missing. The sample records approximately 50,000 clones, approximately 91% being singletons. Germline CDR1 reads SGHNT; CDR2 reads YENEEA. The CDR3 spans 17 residues. Specimen: peripheral blood, collected in the second trimester of pregnancy. The chain joins TRBV11-3 to TRBJ2-3, with TRBD1 matching over 9 bases. This clonotype was sampled from a female donor with multiple sclerosis, enrolled in a pregnancy study. CDR3: CASSLDGTGPSTDTQYF. The CDR3 DNA reads TGTGCCAGCAGCCTAGATGGGACAGGGCCCAGCACAGATACGCAGTATTTT.